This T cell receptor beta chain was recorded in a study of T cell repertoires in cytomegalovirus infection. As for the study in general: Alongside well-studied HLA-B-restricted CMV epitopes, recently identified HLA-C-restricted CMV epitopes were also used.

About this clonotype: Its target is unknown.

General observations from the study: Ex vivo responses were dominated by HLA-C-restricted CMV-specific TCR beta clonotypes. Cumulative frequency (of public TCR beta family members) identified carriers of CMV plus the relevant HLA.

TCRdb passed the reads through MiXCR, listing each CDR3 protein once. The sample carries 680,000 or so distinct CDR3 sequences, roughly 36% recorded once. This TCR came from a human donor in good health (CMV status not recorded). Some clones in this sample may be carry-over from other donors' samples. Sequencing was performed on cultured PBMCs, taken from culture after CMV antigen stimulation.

CDR3 sequence: CASSPSRSLNEKLFF. The CDR3 region has the DNA TGTGCCAGCTCACCATCAAGGAGCCTTAATGAAAAACTGTTTTTT. This sequence joins TRBV18 and TRBJ1-4; D remains ambiguous. Germline assignment: CDR1 KGHSH and CDR2 LQKENI. This CDR3 comprises 15 residues. Trimming took 2 bases from V and 4 from J, leaving 11 bases between them.